A single sample is the source of the 9 T cell receptor beta chains below, sequenced in a study of naive and memory T cell subsets. Two oligonucleotides, mixed equimolar, formed the beta constant-region primer covering TRBC1 and TRBC2. The ligated cDNA underwent four PCR rounds using SP2 and nested alpha and beta constant-region primers. From the UMI-ligation and nested PCR reads, TCRdb called clonotypes with MiXCR, one entry per CDR3 protein. The sample has about 120,000 distinct CDR3 sequences, 35% to 40% seen once. Sequencing used central memory CD4+ T cells from blood. These receptors were obtained from a human donor in good health.

V gene TRBV18 combines with J gene TRBJ2-7, with TRBD1 as a possible D gene (5 bases). The V end lost 1 base, the J end lost 2 bases, and 12 bases lay between the germline ends. Germline loops: CDR1 KGHSH, CDR2 LQKENI. The CDR3 is 15 amino acids. The CDR3 sequence is CASSPQTGSTYEQYF. DNA of the CDR3: TGTGCCAGCTCACCACAAACAGGTTCAACCTACGAGCAGTACTTC.

The gene calls are TRBV5-1 and TRBJ1-2, with unresolved D. Trimming took off 0 bases at V and 6 bases at J, with 9 bases between the two ends. Looked up from germline, CDR1 is SGHRS and CDR2 is YFSETQ. The CDR3 is 13 amino acids. The CDR3 loop reads CASSLGHMDGYTF. In nucleotides, the CDR3 is TGCGCCAGCAGCTTGGGGCATATGGATGGCTACACCTTC.

Only a few counts were recorded for this clonotype. This chain uses TRBV15 with TRBJ1-6, with TRBD1 matching over 8 bases. Germline V lookup: CDR1 LNHNV, CDR2 YYDKDF (reference sequence). V trimming: 0 bases; J trimming: 10 bases; junction bases outside the gene matches: 5. This CDR3 spans 15 amino acids. The DNA of the CDR3 is TGTGCCACCAGCAGAGAGTCAACAGGGGGGTCACCCCTCCACTTT. Its translation: CATSRESTGGSPLHF.

The chain carries TRBV28 and TRBJ2-4; D may correspond to TRBD1 or TRBD2 (6 bases each). The CDR3 consists of 15 residues. Germline-derived CDR1 and CDR2 are MDHEN and SYDVKM. V was pared by 4 bases and J by 3 bases, with 13 bases between. The CDR3 sequence: CASSSTGAYKNIQYF. CDR3 nucleotides: TGTGCCAGCAGTTCTACGGGGGCCTACAAAAACATTCAGTACTTC.

This chain connects TRBV5-1 to TRBJ2-1, with 8 nucleotides matching TRBD2. CDR1 and CDR2 from the germline V gene are SGHRS and YFSETQ. CDR3 length: 16 amino acids. The ends lost 0 bases at V and 2 bases at J; junction bases unmatched: 4. The CDR3 spells CASSLVSAGAYNEQFF. Written as DNA, the CDR3 is TGCGCCAGCAGCTTGGTGTCAGCGGGGGCCTACAATGAGCAGTTCTTC.

The rearrangement uses TRBV30 and TRBJ2-6; D uncertain. CDR1 and CDR2 (germline): GTSNPN, SVGIG (reference sequence). Trimming took off 0 bases at V and 4 bases at J, with 7 bases between the two ends. CDR3 length: 14 residues. Here the CDR3 reads CAWSVISGANVLTF. CDR3 nucleotide sequence: TGTGCCTGGAGTGTAATTTCGGGGGCCAACGTCCTGACTTTC.

This clonotype has just a few counts. The chain recombines TRBV3-1 with TRBJ2-1; perhaps D is TRBD1 or TRBD2 (7 bases each). Germline V gene data show CDR1 as LGHDT and CDR2 as YNNKEL (reference sequence). The CDR3 is 12 amino acids. Trimming cost V 4 bases and J 12 bases, with 13 bases left between them. DNA for the CDR3: TGTGCCAGCAGCCCGATCAGGGGGGGGCAGTTCTTC. This encodes CASSPIRGGQFF.

The chain recombines TRBV5-1 with TRBJ1-5, with TRBD1 as a possible D gene (5 bases). V was cut by 0 bases and J by 0 bases, with 7 bases left in between. This CDR3 has 15 amino acids. Germline CDR1 is SGHRS and CDR2 is YFSETQ. CDR3 in DNA: TGCGCCAGCAGCTTGGATCAGGGTAGCAATCAGCCCCAGCATTTT. This gives the protein CASSLDQGSNQPQHF.

This clonotype has more than one count but fewer than ten. The V and J genes are TRBV29-1 and TRBJ2-7; TRBD1 might be the D (6 bases). Germline values: CDR1 SQVTM, CDR2 ANQGSEA. The CDR3 is 11 amino acids. V was pared by 6 bases and J by 3 bases, with 9 bases between. The CDR3 protein is CSVQGNYEQYF. CDR3 DNA sequence: TGCAGCGTACAGGGTAACTACGAGCAGTACTTC.